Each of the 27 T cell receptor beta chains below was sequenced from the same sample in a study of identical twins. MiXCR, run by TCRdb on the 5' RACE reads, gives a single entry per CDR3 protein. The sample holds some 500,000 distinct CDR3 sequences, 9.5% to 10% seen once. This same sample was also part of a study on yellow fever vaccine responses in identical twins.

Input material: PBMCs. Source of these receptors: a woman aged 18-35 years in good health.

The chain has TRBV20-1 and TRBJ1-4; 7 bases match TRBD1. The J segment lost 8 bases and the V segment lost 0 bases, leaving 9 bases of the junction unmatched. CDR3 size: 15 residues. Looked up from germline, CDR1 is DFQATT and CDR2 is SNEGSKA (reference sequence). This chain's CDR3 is CSARDGDSFREKLFF. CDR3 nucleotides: TGCAGTGCTAGAGATGGGGACAGTTTTAGGGAAAAACTGTTTTTT.

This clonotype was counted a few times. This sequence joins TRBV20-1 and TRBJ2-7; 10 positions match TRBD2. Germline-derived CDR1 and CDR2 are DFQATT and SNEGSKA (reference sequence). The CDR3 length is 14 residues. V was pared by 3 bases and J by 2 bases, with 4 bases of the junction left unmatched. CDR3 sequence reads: CSASVLAGAYEQYF. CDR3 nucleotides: TGCAGTGCTAGTGTGCTAGCGGGAGCCTACGAGCAGTACTTC.

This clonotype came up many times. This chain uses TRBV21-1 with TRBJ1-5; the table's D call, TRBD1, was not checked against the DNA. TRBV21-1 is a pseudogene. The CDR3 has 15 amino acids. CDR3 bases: TGTGCCAGCAGCTTAGGGGGGTTTCGGGGGCAGCCCCAGCATTTT. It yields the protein CASSLGGFRGQPQHF.

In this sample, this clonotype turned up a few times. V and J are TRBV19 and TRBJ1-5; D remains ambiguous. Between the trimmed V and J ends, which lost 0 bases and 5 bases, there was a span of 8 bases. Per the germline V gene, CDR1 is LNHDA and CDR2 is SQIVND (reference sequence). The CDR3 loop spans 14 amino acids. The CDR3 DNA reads TGTGCCAGTAGTATAGATCCAGCAGATCAGCCCCAGCATTTT. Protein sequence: CASSIDPADQPQHF.

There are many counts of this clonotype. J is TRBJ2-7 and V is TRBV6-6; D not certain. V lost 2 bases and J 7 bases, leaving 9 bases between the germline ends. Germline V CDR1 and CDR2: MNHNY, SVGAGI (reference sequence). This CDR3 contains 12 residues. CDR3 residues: CASSYKDGEQYF. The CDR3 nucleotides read TGTGCCAGCAGTTACAAGGACGGTGAGCAGTACTTC.

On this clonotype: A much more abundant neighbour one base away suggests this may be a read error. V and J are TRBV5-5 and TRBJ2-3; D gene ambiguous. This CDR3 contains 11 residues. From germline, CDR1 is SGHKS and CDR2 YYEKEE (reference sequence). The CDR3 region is CVSRNTDTQYF. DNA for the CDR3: TGTGTCAGCAGAAACACAGATACGCAGTATTTT.

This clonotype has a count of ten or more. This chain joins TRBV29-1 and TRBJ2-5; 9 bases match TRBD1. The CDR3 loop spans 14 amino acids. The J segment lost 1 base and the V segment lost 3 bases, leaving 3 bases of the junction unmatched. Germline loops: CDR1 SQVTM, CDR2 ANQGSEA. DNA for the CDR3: TGCAGCGTTGAGGACAGGGGAACCCAAGAGACCCAGTACTTC. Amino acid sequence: CSVEDRGTQETQYF.

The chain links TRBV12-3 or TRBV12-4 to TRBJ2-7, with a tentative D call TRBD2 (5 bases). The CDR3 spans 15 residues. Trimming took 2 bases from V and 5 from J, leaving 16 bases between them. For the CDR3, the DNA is TGTGCCAGCAGTTTATCGGGGTATAGTTCCCACGAGCAGTACTTC. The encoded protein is CASSLSGYSSHEQYF.

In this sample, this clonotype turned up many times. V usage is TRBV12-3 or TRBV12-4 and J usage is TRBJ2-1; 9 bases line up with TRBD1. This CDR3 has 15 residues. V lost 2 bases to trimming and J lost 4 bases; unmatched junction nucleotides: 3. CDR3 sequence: CASSLNRGRYNEQFF. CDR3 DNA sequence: TGTGCCAGCAGTTTAAACAGGGGGCGATACAATGAGCAGTTCTTC.

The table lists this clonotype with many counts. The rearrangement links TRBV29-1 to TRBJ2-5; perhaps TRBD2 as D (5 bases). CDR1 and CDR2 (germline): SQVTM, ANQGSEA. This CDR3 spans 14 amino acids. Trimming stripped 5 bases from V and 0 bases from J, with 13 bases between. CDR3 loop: CSVTWAGNQETQYF. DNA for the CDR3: TGCAGCGTTACCTGGGCCGGGAACCAAGAGACCCAGTACTTC.

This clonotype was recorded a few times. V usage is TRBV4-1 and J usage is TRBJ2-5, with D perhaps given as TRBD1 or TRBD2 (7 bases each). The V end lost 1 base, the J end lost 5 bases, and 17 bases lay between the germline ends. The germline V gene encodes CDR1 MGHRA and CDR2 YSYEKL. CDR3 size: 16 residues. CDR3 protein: CASSQGQGGGQETQYF. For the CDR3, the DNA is TGCGCCAGCAGCCAAGGACAGGGAGGGGGGCAGGAGACCCAGTACTTC.

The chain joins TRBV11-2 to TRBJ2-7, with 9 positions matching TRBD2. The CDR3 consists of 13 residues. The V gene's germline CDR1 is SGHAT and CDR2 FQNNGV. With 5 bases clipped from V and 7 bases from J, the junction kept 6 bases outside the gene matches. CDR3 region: CASSTVLAGEQYF. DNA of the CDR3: TGTGCCAGCAGCACCGTCCTAGCGGGGGAGCAGTACTTC.

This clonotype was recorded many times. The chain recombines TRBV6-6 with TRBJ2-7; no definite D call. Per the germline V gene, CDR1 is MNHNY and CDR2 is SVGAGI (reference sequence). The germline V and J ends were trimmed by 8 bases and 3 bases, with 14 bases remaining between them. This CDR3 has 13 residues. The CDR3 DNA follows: TGTGCCAGCGAGGAGCTAGTAGGCTACGAGCAGTACTTC. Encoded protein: CASEELVGYEQYF.

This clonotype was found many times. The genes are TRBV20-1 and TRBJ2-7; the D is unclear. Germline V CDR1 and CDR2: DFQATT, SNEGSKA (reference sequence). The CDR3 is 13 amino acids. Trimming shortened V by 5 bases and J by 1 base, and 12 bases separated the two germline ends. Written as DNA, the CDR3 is TGCAGTGCTGGTCGGGTGGGGTCCTACGAGCAGTACTTC. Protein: CSAGRVGSYEQYF.

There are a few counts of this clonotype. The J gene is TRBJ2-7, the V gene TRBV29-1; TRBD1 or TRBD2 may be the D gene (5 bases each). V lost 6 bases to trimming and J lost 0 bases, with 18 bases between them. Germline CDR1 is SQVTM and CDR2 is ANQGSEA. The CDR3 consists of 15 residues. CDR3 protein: CSVEGGQRGSYEQYF. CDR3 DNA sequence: TGCAGCGTCGAGGGCGGACAAAGGGGCTCCTACGAGCAGTACTTC.

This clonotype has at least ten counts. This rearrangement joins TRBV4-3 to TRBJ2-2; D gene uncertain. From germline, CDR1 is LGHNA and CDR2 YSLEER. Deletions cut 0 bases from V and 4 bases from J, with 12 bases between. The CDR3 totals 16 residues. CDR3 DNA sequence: TGCGCCAGCAGCCAAGATCCGCTAGTCAGCACCGGGGAGCTGTTTTTT. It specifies CASSQDPLVSTGELFF.

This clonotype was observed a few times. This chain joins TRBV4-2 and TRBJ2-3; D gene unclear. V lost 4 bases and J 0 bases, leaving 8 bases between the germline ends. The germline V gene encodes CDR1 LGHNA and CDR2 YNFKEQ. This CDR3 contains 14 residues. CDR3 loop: CASSRSTSTDTQYF. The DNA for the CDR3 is TGTGCCAGCAGCCGATCGACAAGCACAGATACGCAGTATTTT.

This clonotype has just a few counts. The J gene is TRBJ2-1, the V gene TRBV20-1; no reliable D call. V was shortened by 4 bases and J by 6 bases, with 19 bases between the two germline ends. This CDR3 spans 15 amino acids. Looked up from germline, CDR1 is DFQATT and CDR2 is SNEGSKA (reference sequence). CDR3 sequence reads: CSATYTTLPTNEQFF. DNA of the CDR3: TGCAGTGCTACTTACACTACCCTCCCGACCAATGAGCAGTTCTTC.

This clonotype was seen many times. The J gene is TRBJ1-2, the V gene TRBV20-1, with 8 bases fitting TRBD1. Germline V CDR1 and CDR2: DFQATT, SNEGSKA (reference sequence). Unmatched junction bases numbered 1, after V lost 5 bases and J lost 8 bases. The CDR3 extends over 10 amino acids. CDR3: CSADRGGYTF. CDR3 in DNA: TGCAGTGCTGACAGGGGAGGCTACACCTTC.

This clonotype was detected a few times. CDR3 amino acids: CASRPDIGETQYF. The CDR3 region has the DNA TGTGCCAGCAGGCCGGACATCGGAGAGACCCAGTACTTC. The chain uses TRBV6-1 and TRBJ2-5; possibly TRBD1 for D (5 bases). The V and J ends lost 6 bases and 4 bases respectively, with 12 bases between them. CDR3 length: 13 residues. Germline V gives CDR1 MNHNS, CDR2 SASEGT.

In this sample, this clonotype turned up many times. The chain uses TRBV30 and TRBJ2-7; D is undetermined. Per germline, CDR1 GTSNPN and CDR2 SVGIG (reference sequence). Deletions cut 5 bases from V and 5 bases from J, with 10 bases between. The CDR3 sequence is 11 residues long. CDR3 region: CAWGGWDEQYF. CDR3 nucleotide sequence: TGTGCCTGGGGCGGCTGGGACGAGCAGTACTTC.

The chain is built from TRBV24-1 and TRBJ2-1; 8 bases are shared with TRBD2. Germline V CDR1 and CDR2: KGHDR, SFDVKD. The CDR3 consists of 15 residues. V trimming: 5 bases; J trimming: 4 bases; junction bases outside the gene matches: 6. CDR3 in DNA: TGTGCCACCAGTGGACTAGCGAAAGGGTACAATGAGCAGTTCTTC. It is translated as CATSGLAKGYNEQFF.

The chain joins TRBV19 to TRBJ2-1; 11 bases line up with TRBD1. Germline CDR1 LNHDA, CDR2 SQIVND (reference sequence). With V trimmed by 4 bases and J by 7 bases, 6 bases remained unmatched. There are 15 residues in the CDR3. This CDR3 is CASSTPGQGGNEQFF. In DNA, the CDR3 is TGTGCCAGTAGTACACCGGGACAGGGGGGGAATGAGCAGTTCTTC.

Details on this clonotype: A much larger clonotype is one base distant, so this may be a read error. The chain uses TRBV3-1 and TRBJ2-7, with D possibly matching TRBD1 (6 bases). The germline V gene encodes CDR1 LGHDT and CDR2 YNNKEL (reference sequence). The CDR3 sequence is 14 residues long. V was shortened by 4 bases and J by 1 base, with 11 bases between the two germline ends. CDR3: CASSPTTGSYEQYF. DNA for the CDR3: TGTGCCAGCAGCCCCACGACAGGATCCTACGAGCAGTACTTC.

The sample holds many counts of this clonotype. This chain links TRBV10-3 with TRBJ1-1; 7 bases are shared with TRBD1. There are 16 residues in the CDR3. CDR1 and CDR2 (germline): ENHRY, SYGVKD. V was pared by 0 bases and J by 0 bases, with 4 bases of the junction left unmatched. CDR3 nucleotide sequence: TGTGCCATCAGTGAGTCGTCTGGGACAGTGAACACTGAAGCTTTCTTT. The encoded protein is CAISESSGTVNTEAFF.

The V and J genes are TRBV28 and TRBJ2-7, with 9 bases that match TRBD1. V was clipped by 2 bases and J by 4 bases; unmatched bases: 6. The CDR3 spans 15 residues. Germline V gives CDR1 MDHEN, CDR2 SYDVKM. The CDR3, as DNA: TGTGCCAGCAGTTTAACAGGGGGCTATGTGTACGAGCAGTACTTC. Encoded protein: CASSLTGGYVYEQYF.

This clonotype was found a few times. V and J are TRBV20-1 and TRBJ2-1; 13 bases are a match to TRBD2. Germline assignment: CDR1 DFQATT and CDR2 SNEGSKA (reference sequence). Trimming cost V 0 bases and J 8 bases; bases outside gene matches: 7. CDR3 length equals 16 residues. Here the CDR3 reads CSARDTTSGGAHEQFF. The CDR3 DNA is TGCAGTGCTAGAGACACCACTAGCGGGGGGGCCCATGAGCAGTTCTTC.